Sequencing of this TCR beta chain was carried out in a study of T cells in Graves' hyperthyroidism and ophthalmopathy. The sample holds many counts of this clonotype. Researchers took RNA transcripts and amplified the TCR beta CDR3 regions from them. First-round RT-PCR targeting the TCR CDR3 was performed with the HTBI primer set. TCRdb redid the calling of the multiplex PCR reads with MiXCR, one entry per CDR3 protein. There are some 250,000 distinct CDR3 sequences in the sample; roughly 15% occur only once, and less than 15% lies in the top ten. Those patients with uncontrolled infection, other autoimmune disease, pregnancy or lactation were excluded. The CDR3 sequence is 19 residues long. V was trimmed by 6 bases and J by 0 bases, leaving 27 bases between them. Germline V lookup: CDR1 MDHEN, CDR2 SYDVKM.

The material sequenced was blood. This clonotype was obtained from a woman in her thirties or forties with Graves' hyperthyroidism that later progressed to Graves' ophthalmopathy. V and J are TRBV28 and TRBJ2-7, with D perhaps matching TRBD2 (6 bases). CDR3 nucleotide sequence: TGTGCCAGCAGAAAGCGTCCGGGGAGGAGGTTTGGGAACTCCTACGAGCAGTACTTC. Residues: CASRKRPGRRFGNSYEQYF.